The entry that follows covers one T cell receptor (beta chain) sequence. Its antigen is as yet unknown. CDR3 length equals 13 residues. Germline lookup yields CDR1 MNHNY and CDR2 SVGAGI (reference sequence). Trimming took off 2 bases at V and 4 bases at J, with 6 bases between the two ends. This record comes from a study of T cells after yellow fever vaccination. Study-level findings and limits: Clonotype sharing between CD4 and CD8 compartments was small. Contamination by abundant bulk-population clonotypes could be present in FACS-sorted repertoires.

As TCR cDNA was made by 5'RACE template switching, a universal primer site and UMIs were added. One entry per CDR3 protein results from TCRdb running MiXCR on the 5' RACE reads. Of more than 250,000 distinct CDR3 sequences listed, 6.8% were seen once; the top ten hold roughly 19%. This clonotype was obtained from a man aged 18 to 29 who received the YFV17D yellow fever vaccine. The input for sequencing was PBMCs, taken about 41 days after the first yellow fever vaccination. The rearrangement uses TRBV6-6 and TRBJ2-1; the D is unclear. CDR3 DNA: TGTGCCAGCAGTTACGACATTTACAATGAGCAGTTCTTC. It specifies CASSYDIYNEQFF.